A single sample gave rise to the 27 T cell receptor beta chains below, sequenced in a study of cytomegalovirus exposure and HLA in healthy donors. Both 60 Vbeta primers and 13 Jbeta primers went into the PCR. The assay was immunoSEQ multiplex PCR, and TCRdb's table has in-frame clones only and misses some. Of some 160,000 clones detected, 65% to 85% appear once; the ten largest clones hold 6.5% to 8.5%. The sample consisted of PBMCs. Source of these receptors: a woman in her forties in good health and CMV-seropositive.

This clone showed up just a few times. The V and J genes are TRBV15 and TRBJ1-2; 9 bases match TRBD1. Germline CDR1 reads LNHNV; CDR2 reads YYDKDF (reference sequence). The CDR3 length is 14 residues. V dropped 3 bases and J dropped 7; count of bases not matched to a gene: 6. The CDR3 protein is CATSRGQGAGGYTF. CDR3 DNA sequence: TGTGCCACCAGCAGGGGACAGGGTGCGGGTGGCTACACCTTC. Variable domain in full (rest from reference TRBV15 and TRBJ1-2): DAMVIQNPRYQVTQFGKPVTLSCSQTLNHNVMYWYQQKSSQAPKLLFHYYDKDFNNEADTPDNFQSRRPNTSFCFLDIRSPGLGDTAMYLCATSRGQGAGGYTFGSGTRLTVV.

The chain employs TRBV30 and TRBJ2-1; 10 bases are a match to TRBD2. The CDR3 loop spans 16 amino acids. Germline values: CDR1 GTSNPN, CDR2 SVGIG (reference sequence). The V segment lost 2 bases and the J segment 8 bases; nucleotides outside the gene matches: 12. CDR3 sequence (DNA): TGTGCCTGGAGTTACTTTCCAGCGGGGGGGTCGGATGAGCAGTTCTTC. Amino acid sequence: CAWSYFPAGGSDEQFF.

With regard to this clone: One junction end disagrees with the germline gene, perhaps due to a read error. V is TRBV29-1 and J is TRBJ1-3; 7 bases line up with TRBD1. CDR3 length equals 12 residues. CDR1 SQVTM and CDR2 ANQGSEA come from the germline V gene. The CDR3 protein is CSSRDSWNTVYF. The CDR3 nucleotides are TGCAGCTCCCGGGACAGTTGGAACACCGTATATTTT.

This sequence joins TRBV6-4 and TRBJ1-2, with 7 positions matching TRBD1. Germline-derived CDR1 and CDR2 are MRHNA and SNTAGT. This CDR3 has 14 amino acids. Losses at the gene ends were 2 bases for V and 6 bases for J; bases not matched to a gene: 6. The CDR3 sequence is CASSDSRDSNGYTF. The CDR3 region has the DNA TGTGCCAGCAGTGACAGCCGGGACAGCAATGGCTACACCTTC.

The chain recombines TRBV15 with TRBJ1-5; D remains unclear. The ends were cut back, 1 base at V and 5 bases at J, with 12 bases in the middle. The CDR3 sequence is 15 residues long. Germline values: CDR1 LNHNV, CDR2 YYDKDF (reference sequence). In DNA, the CDR3 is TGTGCCACCAGCAGAGCGATGGACTCCGATCAGCCCCAGCATTTT. Its protein is CATSRAMDSDQPQHF.

V gene TRBV6-1 combines with J gene TRBJ1-2, with 7 bases matching TRBD1. V was pared by 6 bases and J by 10 bases, with 8 bases of the junction left unmatched. The CDR3 consists of 12 residues. CDR1 is MNHNS and CDR2 is SASEGT in the germline V gene. CDR3 in DNA: TGTGCCAGCAGGGAACAGGGGTGGGACTACACCTTC. It is translated as CASREQGWDYTF.

The V call is TRBV5-1, the J call TRBJ1-3, with D hard to call. This CDR3 is 16 amino acids long. The V end was cut by 0 bases, the J end by 0 bases, with 10 bases between. In germline, CDR1 is SGHRS, CDR2 YFSETQ. The CDR3 here is CASSLVATGSGNTIYF. CDR3 nucleotide sequence: TGCGCCAGCAGCTTGGTTGCTACGGGCTCTGGAAACACCATATATTTT.

Of note for this clone: The germline gene is not matched at one end of the junction; a read error may be the cause. This chain links TRBV10-3 with TRBJ2-6; tentatively, D is TRBD1 (5 bases). The CDR3 extends over 13 amino acids. In germline, CDR1 is ENHRY, CDR2 SYGVKD. Here the CDR3 DNA reads TGTGCCATCAGTGTAACTGGGGCCAACGGCCTGACTTTC. Its protein product is CAISVTGANGLTF.

The chain recombines TRBV6-6 with TRBJ1-2; tentatively, D is TRBD1 (5 bases). Germline CDR1 reads MNHNY; CDR2 reads SVGAGI (reference sequence). Trimming took off 5 bases at V and 5 bases at J, with 9 bases between the two ends. The CDR3 contains 12 residues. CDR3 sequence reads: CASSRDSYGYTF. CDR3 coding DNA: TGTGCCAGCAGTCGAGACAGTTATGGCTACACCTTC.

The chain recombines TRBV5-1 with TRBJ2-7, with D possibly TRBD2 on 6 matching bases. Germline CDR1 is SGHRS and CDR2 is YFSETQ. The CDR3 is 15 residues long. Trimming removed 4 bases from V and 2 bases from J, with 16 bases in between. CDR3 protein: CASSPAAGMTYEQYF. The CDR3 bases are TGCGCCAGCAGCCCAGCGGCGGGGATGACCTACGAGCAGTACTTC. The entire variable domain, with the rest obtained from reference TRBV5-1 and TRBJ2-7, is as follows: KAGVTQTPRYLIKTRGQQVTLSCSPISGHRSVSWYQQTPGQGLQFLFEYFSETQRNKGNFPGRFSGRQFSNSRSEMNVSTLELGDSALYLCASSPAAGMTYEQYFGPGTRLTVT.

The chain is built from TRBV9 and TRBJ2-7; no clear D. Trimming removed 0 bases at V and 4 bases at J, with 14 bases between. CDR1 and CDR2 (germline): SGDLS, YYNGEE. The CDR3 extends over 15 amino acids. CDR3 nucleotide sequence: TGTGCCAGCAGCGTAGGTGAATCAGTATTATACGAGCAGTACTTC. It yields the protein CASSVGESVLYEQYF.

The chain joins TRBV11-1 to TRBJ2-7; 10 bases fit TRBD1. This CDR3 has 14 amino acids. The V segment lost 5 bases and the J segment 6 bases; nucleotides outside the gene matches: 7. Germline V gives CDR1 SGHAT, CDR2 FQDESV (reference sequence). CDR3 residues: CASSPTGTGVEQYF. The CDR3 DNA reads as TGTGCCAGCAGCCCCACCGGGACAGGGGTCGAGCAGTACTTC.

The V gene is TRBV19, the J gene TRBJ1-2; 9 bases match TRBD1. This CDR3 comprises 16 residues. Germline CDR1 reads LNHDA; CDR2 reads SQIVND (reference sequence). V lost 5 bases, J lost 2 bases, and 9 bases stayed unmatched. The CDR3 DNA sequence: TGTGCCAGTAGTTTAACAGGGGGCCCTACCAACTATGGCTACACCTTC. This codes for CASSLTGGPTNYGYTF.

V and J are TRBV5-6 and TRBJ2-1; 11 bases fit TRBD2. With 0 bases clipped from V and 6 bases from J, the junction kept 8 bases outside the gene matches. The CDR3 loop spans 17 amino acids. Germline lookup yields CDR1 SGHDT and CDR2 YYEEEE. The CDR3 DNA follows: TGTGCCAGCAGCTTGGGGAGGTGGCTAGCGGGGGGCAATGAGCAGTTCTTC. Translated, it gives CASSLGRWLAGGNEQFF.

The chain couples TRBV6-6 to TRBJ2-3; 9 bases line up with TRBD2. The CDR3 is 15 residues long. CDR1 is MNHNY and CDR2 is SVGAGI in the germline V gene (reference sequence). The trim removed 5 bases at V and 5 bases at J, leaving 8 bases unmatched. The chain's CDR3 is CASSALAGFKDTQYF. CDR3 nucleotides: TGTGCCAGCAGTGCACTAGCGGGTTTCAAAGATACGCAGTATTTT.

This clone was observed many times. This chain connects TRBV2 to TRBJ1-1; D might be TRBD1 (6 bases). The CDR3 consists of 14 residues. V was pared by 6 bases and J by 2 bases, with 13 bases between. The germline gives CDR1 SNHLY, CDR2 FYNNEI. CDR3 coding DNA: TGTGCCAGCAGGACGCAGGGGACCAACACTGAAGCTTTCTTT. Its protein product is CASRTQGTNTEAFF.

The rearrangement uses TRBV7-6 and TRBJ1-2, with 8 bases lining up with TRBD1. Germline lookup yields CDR1 SGHVS and CDR2 FNYEAQ. The CDR3 is made up of 13 amino acids. Trimming removed 1 base from V and 7 bases from J; junction bases left unmatched: 2. The DNA for the CDR3 is TGTGCCAGCAGCTTAGGGACAGGGTCTGGCTACACCTTC. Its protein is CASSLGTGSGYTF.

The V gene is TRBV30, the J gene TRBJ1-1; 10 bases agree with TRBD1. CDR1 GTSNPN and CDR2 SVGIG come from the germline V gene (reference sequence). The CDR3 consists of 12 residues. V gave up 5 bases and J gave up 7 bases; unmatched junction bases: 4. CDR3 amino acids: CAWGRDRGEAFF. The CDR3 bases are TGTGCCTGGGGCCGGGACAGGGGTGAAGCTTTCTTT.

This clone has only one observation. The chain combines TRBV7-9 with TRBJ1-6, with D possibly TRBD1 on 6 matching bases. CDR3 length: 15 residues. V lost 5 bases and J 7 bases, leaving 15 bases between the germline ends. Looked up from germline, CDR1 is SEHNR and CDR2 is FQNEAQ (reference sequence). CDR3 residues: CASSEPTGPNSPLHF. Written as DNA, the CDR3 is TGTGCCAGCAGCGAGCCGACAGGCCCGAATTCACCCCTCCACTTT.

The chain joins TRBV5-1 to TRBJ1-1; D is uncertain. The CDR3 consists of 16 residues. Germline V gene lookup returns CDR1 SGHRS and CDR2 YFSETQ. V was shortened by 1 base and J by 2 bases, with 15 bases between the two germline ends. As DNA, the CDR3 is TGCGCCAGCAGCTTGTTGGGAGCCCGGATCAACACTGAAGCTTTCTTT. The encoded protein is CASSLLGARINTEAFF.

V is TRBV18 and J is TRBJ1-2; D might be TRBD1 (5 bases). The CDR3 totals 15 residues. Trimming shortened V by 4 bases and J by 0 bases, and 12 bases separated the two germline ends. Germline V gene lookup returns CDR1 KGHSH and CDR2 LQKENI. This chain's CDR3 is CASSLATGSNYGYTF. CDR3 nucleotides: TGTGCCAGCTCACTAGCAACAGGATCTAACTATGGCTACACCTTC.

The chain links TRBV29-1 to TRBJ2-3, with D possibly being TRBD2 (5 bases). Per germline, CDR1 SQVTM and CDR2 ANQGSEA. V lost 4 bases, J lost 1 base, and 6 bases lay in between. CDR3 length equals 12 residues. CDR3 loop: CSVVEGTDTQYF. The CDR3 DNA sequence: TGCAGCGTTGTGGAGGGCACAGATACGCAGTATTTT.

V usage is TRBV7-9 and J usage is TRBJ1-1; 7 nucleotides align to TRBD1. The CDR3 is 13 residues long. The V and J ends lost 11 bases and 0 bases, in that order; junction bases with no gene match: 6. Germline CDR1 reads SEHNR; CDR2 reads FQNEAQ (reference sequence). The chain's CDR3 is CAGRGQMNTEAFF. The DNA of the CDR3 is TGTGCCGGAAGGGGACAGATGAACACTGAAGCTTTCTTT. The whole variable domain, remainder taken from reference TRBV7-9 and TRBJ1-1, is DTGVSQNPRHKITKRGQNVTFRCDPISEHNRLYWYRQTLGQGPEFLTYFQNEAQLEKSRLLSDRFSAERPKGSFSTLEIQRTEQGDSAMYLCAGRGQMNTEAFFGQGTRLTVV.

The chain links TRBV4-3 to TRBJ1-6, with no clear D. V lost 0 bases, J lost 7 bases, and 7 bases lay in between. Germline CDR1 is LGHNA and CDR2 is YSLEER. This CDR3 comprises 14 residues. The CDR3, as DNA: TGCGCCAGCAGCCAAGACCTAACGAATTCACCCCTCCACTTT. It specifies CASSQDLTNSPLHF.

The chain links TRBV9 to TRBJ1-6, with 10 bases lining up with TRBD1. This CDR3 spans 15 amino acids. Germline values: CDR1 SGDLS, CDR2 YYNGEE. Trimming took 2 bases from V and 7 from J; bases not matched to a gene: 3. The CDR3 sequence is CASSVGTGENSPLHF. DNA of the CDR3: TGTGCCAGCAGCGTCGGGACAGGGGAAAATTCACCCCTCCACTTT.

This clone was found a few times. The V gene is TRBV15, the J gene TRBJ2-2; D might be TRBD1 (6 bases). Germline CDR1 and CDR2: LNHNV and YYDKDF (reference sequence). V lost 0 bases and J 0 bases, leaving 8 bases between the germline ends. The CDR3 extends over 16 amino acids. The CDR3 DNA follows: TGTGCCACCAGCAGAGAGGACAGATCGAACACCGGGGAGCTGTTTTTT. Encoded protein: CATSREDRSNTGELFF.

This clone was seen more than once but under ten times. The J gene is TRBJ1-1, the V gene TRBV4-3; D remains unclear. Germline CDR1 reads LGHNA; CDR2 reads YSLEER. The CDR3 sequence is 15 residues long. With 4 bases removed from V and 1 base from J, the gap between germline ends came to 13 bases. This CDR3 reads CASSLLGGRNTEAFF. CDR3 coding DNA: TGCGCCAGCAGCCTCCTAGGTGGCAGGAACACTGAAGCTTTCTTT.